Following are 18 T cell receptor beta chains from one sample sequenced in a study of CD8+ T cells in alopecia areata. cDNA serving as the sequencing template came from extracted, reverse transcribed RNA. Sequencing was performed with immunoSEQ multiplex PCR; in TCRdb, only in-frame clones are kept and a portion is missing. The sample was found to contain some 2,100 clones, and every one recurs. Sequences were obtained from lesional skin. The source of these receptors is a C3H/HeJ mouse with alopecia areata. Strain MHC haplotype: H2-k.

By its share, this clone is hyperexpanded (1% or more). The gene names given are mouse names. The CDR3 end is not reached by the read, which stops 4 residues before it; the germline J gene fills it in. The rearrangement joins TRBV14 to TRBJ2-2; 8 nucleotides line up with TRBD1. The V and J ends lost 1 base and 4 bases, in that order; junction bases with no gene match: 6. The length of the CDR3 is 16 residues. Germline assignment: CDR1 SGHDT and CDR2 FRDEAV. This chain's CDR3 is CASSFRPGGRTGQLYF. The sequenced CDR3 bases are TGTGCCAGCAGTTTCCGGCCAGGGGGCCGCACCGGG.

This clone was detected a few times. One base separates it from a far larger clone, so it is likely a read error. The listed genes are named as in mouse. The same CDR3 also results from other DNA sequences found in this sample. CDR3 bases read: TGTGCCAGCAGGTGGGCGGACAGGGGGCGCACCTCCTAT. Amino acids: CASRWADRGRTSY. The whole CDR3 sequence is CASRWADRGRTSYEQYF. The chain is built from TRBV19 and TRBJ2-7; 11 nucleotides match TRBD1. From the germline J gene comes the end of the CDR3, since the read stops 4 residues before it. V shed 5 bases, J shed 0 bases, and the junction held 10 bases outside the gene matches. Germline V gene data show CDR1 as FNHDT and CDR2 as SITEND (reference sequence). The CDR3 spans 17 residues.

This clone has a count of ten or more. Gene names and germline match the mouse. The read comes to an end 4 residues before the CDR3 does, leaving the germline J gene to fill in the end. V is TRBV13-2 and J is TRBJ2-5, with 11 bases fitting TRBD2. J was trimmed by 3 bases and V by 2 bases; bases with no gene match: 2. The CDR3 contains 15 residues. CDR1 is NNHNN and CDR2 is SYGAGS in the germline V gene (reference sequence). The CDR3 loop is CASGERLGGQDTQYF. The part of the CDR3 DNA that was read is TGTGCCAGCGGTGAGAGACTGGGGGGGCAAGAC.

Points on this clone: Genes and germline are mouse. The CDR3 end falls 4 residues outside the read, so it is completed with the germline J gene. The chain is built from TRBV1 and TRBJ2-7, with TRBD1 matching 7 bases. The V and J ends lost 1 base and 0 bases, in that order; junction bases with no gene match: 0. Per the germline V gene, CDR1 is NSQYPW and CDR2 is LRSPGD (reference sequence). The CDR3 sequence is 14 residues long. CDR3 protein: CTCSAGDSSYEQYF. The DNA read from the CDR3 is TGCACCTGCAGTGCAGGGGACAGCTCCTAT.

This clone was recorded at least ten times. The genes are named according to mouse. The CDR3 goes on 4 residues after the read ends, and that part is filled in from the germline J gene. The gene calls are TRBV5 and TRBJ2-7; 10 positions agree with TRBD2. The length of the CDR3 is 16 residues. The germline V gene encodes CDR1 LGHNA and CDR2 YNLKQL (reference sequence). The DNA read from the CDR3 is TGTGCCAGCAGCCAAGACCTGGGGGGGCGCGAGAAT. This translates into CASSQDLGGREN. The full CDR3 protein reads CASSQDLGGRENEQYF.

Turning to this clone: Mouse gene names and germline throughout. The CDR3 end is not reached by the read, which stops 4 residues before it; the germline J gene fills it in. V gene TRBV13-1 combines with J gene TRBJ2-7; 8 bases line up with TRBD1. The CDR3 runs 11 residues. Germline V lookup: CDR1 NSHNY, CDR2 SYGAGN. The CDR3 loop reads CASRTGDEQYF. CDR3 DNA, as far as it was read: TGTGCCAGCAGGACAGGGGAT.

This clone was counted ten times or more. Mouse gene names and germline throughout. Incomplete CDR3 DNA: TGTGCTAGCAGTCCTCAGGGGGCAAACACA. This gives the protein CASSPQGANT. The CDR3, in full, reads CASSPQGANTEVFF. The chain carries TRBV29 and TRBJ1-1, with 7 nucleotides matching TRBD1. The missing CDR3 end, 4 residues past where the read stops, is filled in from the germline J gene. Germline V gene sequence: CDR1 MSHET, CDR2 SYDVDS. The trim removed 5 bases at V and 0 bases at J, leaving 3 bases unmatched. The CDR3 totals 14 residues.

This clone turned up a few times. TCRdb's protein and the DNA translation differ at residue 12; the protein here comes from the DNA. A far larger clone is a single base away, which makes a read error likely. The gene names here belong to mouse. The read ends 3 residues early relative to the CDR3; the germline J gene fills the gap. The same CDR3 also results from other DNA sequences found in this sample. V and J are TRBV12-1 and TRBJ1-6; TRBD1 might be the D (5 bases). TRBJ1-6 has ORF status, its function being uncertain. The V gene's germline CDR1 is SGHSN and CDR2 HYEKVE. The CDR3 is 15 residues long. CDR3 DNA, as far as it was read: TGTGCCAGCTCTCACGGACATTCCTACAATTCGCCC. Translation: CASSHGHSYNSP. The CDR3 reads in full as CASSHGHSYNSPLYF.

This clone was recorded many times. Gene names denote mouse genes. The CDR3 is cut off 4 residues early in the read; its end comes from the germline J gene. This rearrangement joins TRBV19 to TRBJ1-1; tentative D call: TRBD1 (6 bases). This CDR3 comprises 15 residues. V was shortened by 3 bases and J by 0 bases, with 12 bases between the two germline ends. Germline V gene sequence: CDR1 FNHDT, CDR2 SITEND (reference sequence). This chain's CDR3 is CASSKAGTTNTEVFF. The sequenced CDR3 bases are TGTGCCAGCAGTAAAGCAGGGACAACAAACACA.

This clone came up a few times. The germline and genes are mouse ones. The read terminates 4 residues before the CDR3 end, so the remaining end is supplied by the germline J gene. The rearrangement uses TRBV13-1 and TRBJ2-1, with 11 bases that match TRBD2. The V gene's germline CDR1 is NSHNY and CDR2 SYGAGN. The CDR3 contains 14 residues. Trimming took 4 bases from V and 6 from J; bases not matched to a gene: 3. CDR3 bases read: TGTGCCAGCAGTTCGGGACTGGGGGCTGCT. Residues: CASSSGLGAA. The CDR3 reads in full as CASSSGLGAAEQFF.

This clone is medium-sized in the sample. Gene names follow the mouse nomenclature. The read is 4 residues too short to cover the CDR3 end, so that end is filled in from the germline J gene. The J gene is TRBJ1-2, the V gene TRBV13-3, with D possibly being TRBD1 (6 bases). Looked up from germline, CDR1 is NNHDY and CDR2 is SYVADS. This CDR3 spans 15 amino acids. V lost 0 bases, J lost 1 base, and 10 bases lay in between. The CDR3 loop is CASSDAAGQNSDYTF. The part of the CDR3 DNA that was read is TGTGCCAGCAGTGATGCAGCGGGACAAAACTCC.

This clone was found many times. Gene names and germline refer to mouse. Read sequence stops 4 residues before the CDR3 end, and the germline J gene provides the missing end. The chain uses TRBV5 and TRBJ2-1; D uncertain. The ends were cut back, 3 bases at V and 0 bases at J, with 6 bases in the middle. CDR3 length: 14 residues. The germline gives CDR1 LGHNA, CDR2 YNLKQL (reference sequence). CDR3 DNA, as far as it was read: TGTGCCAGCAGCCAGCAGAATAACTATGCT. This gives the protein CASSQQNNYA. The CDR3 reads in full as CASSQQNNYAEQFF.

About this clone: The gene symbols are mouse symbols. The read gets to within 4 residues of the CDR3 end, and the germline J gene fills in the rest. This chain uses TRBV19 with TRBJ2-1; 10 bases are shared with TRBD1. The CDR3 totals 15 residues. The trim removed 2 bases at V and 2 bases at J, leaving 1 base unmatched. From germline, CDR1 is FNHDT and CDR2 SITEND (reference sequence). The covered CDR3 bases are TGTGCCAGCAGTATCGGACAGGGGGACTATGCT. Amino acid sequence: CASSIGQGDYA. The entire CDR3 protein is CASSIGQGDYAEQFF.

This clone was detected only a few times. The likely explanation is a read error, given a far larger clone one base away. The germline and genes are mouse ones. The CDR3 is cut off 4 residues early in the read; its end comes from the germline J gene. This rearrangement joins TRBV17 to TRBJ2-5; a possible D gene is TRBD1 (6 bases). The length of the CDR3 is 15 residues. CDR1 is MNHDT, CDR2 YYDKIL, per germline. V lost 3 bases and J 2 bases, leaving 12 bases between the germline ends. Partial CDR3 DNA: TGTGCTAGCAGTAGTCGCAGGGGTGGCCAAGAC. Protein sequence: CASSSRRGGQD. The full CDR3 is CASSSRRGGQDTQYF.

This clone was seen more than once but under ten times. Genes and germline are mouse. From the germline J gene comes the end of the CDR3, since the read stops 4 residues before it. The same CDR3 can be traced to other DNA sequences in this sample. The chain uses TRBV19 and TRBJ2-7; 8 bases map to TRBD1. Germline trimming cut 2 bases from V and 3 bases from J; bases unmatched to any gene: 4. The CDR3 extends over 14 amino acids. Germline assignment: CDR1 FNHDT and CDR2 SITEND (reference sequence). CDR3 in amino acids: CASSIGTGGYEQYF. The CDR3 DNA, read in part, is TGTGCCAGCAGTATCGGGACAGGCGGCTAT.

This clone has more than one count but fewer than ten. Gene labels here are mouse ones. Sequencing ends 4 residues short of the CDR3 end; the germline J gene provides the rest. The chain links TRBV19 to TRBJ1-4, with 9 bases aligning to TRBD1. Germline CDR1 reads FNHDT; CDR2 reads SITEND (reference sequence). The V and J ends lost 5 bases and 4 bases, in that order; junction bases with no gene match: 9. CDR3 length: 16 residues. CDR3 DNA (partial): TGTGCCAGCAGCCGAACGACAGGGGGTTTCAACGAA. Translation gives CASSRTTGGFNE. The CDR3 as a whole reads CASSRTTGGFNERLFF.

This clone was counted at least ten times. Genes and germline are mouse. The read terminates 4 residues before the CDR3 end, so the remaining end is supplied by the germline J gene. The chain links TRBV13-2 to TRBJ1-2; the D gene is possibly TRBD1 (6 bases). This CDR3 is built from 14 residues. Germline V gene lookup returns CDR1 NNHNN and CDR2 SYGAGS (reference sequence). CDR3 in amino acids: CASGVGTGGLDYTF. The DNA read from the CDR3 is TGTGCCAGCGGTGTCGGGACTGGGGGCCTC.

This clone was recorded a few times. Each gene name is a mouse one. The DNA ends 4 residues before the CDR3 does, and the rest of the CDR3 is filled in from the germline J gene. The rearrangement joins TRBV5 to TRBJ2-7; D gene uncertain. Trimming took 1 base from V and 3 from J, leaving 10 bases between them. The germline V gene has CDR1 LGHNA and CDR2 YNLKQL (reference sequence). CDR3 length equals 14 residues. CDR3 in amino acids: CASSQGSSNYEQYF. The sequenced CDR3 bases are TGTGCCAGCAGCCAAGGTAGTAGCAACTAT.